The following is a T cell receptor (beta chain) sequence with its context. The antigen is unknown. The entry originates in a study of radiotherapy plus CTLA-4 blockade in lung cancer. Study in general: Among all patients, approximately 17% showed objective responses, while roughly 30% had disease control. Study-wide points: Radiotherapy plus ipilimumab was followed by expansion in blood of tumor-derived TCR clones. Response was reportedly best predicted by early blood T cell clone dynamics, with interferon-beta.

Trimming stripped 0 bases from V and 0 bases from J, with 9 bases between. The CDR3 loop spans 15 amino acids. CDR1 and CDR2 from the germline V gene are LGHNA and YNFKEQ. CTLA-4 blockade with ipilimumab, together with focal radiation, was given to patients with chemo-refractory metastatic non-small-cell lung cancer. The protocol was immunoSEQ multiplex PCR, while the TCRdb copy is restricted to in-frame clones and leaves out a portion. The sample has about 77,000 clones; 70% to 85% are singletons. Sample: peripheral blood, taken from a patient treated with radiotherapy plus ipilimumab. This TCR came from a human donor with non-small cell lung cancer whose response to radiotherapy plus ipilimumab could not be evaluated. The rearrangement uses TRBV4-2 and TRBJ2-7; D gene ambiguous. In nucleotides, the CDR3 is TGTGCCAGCAGCCAAGACAGAGGTCCCTCCTACGAGCAGTACTTC. Residues: CASSQDRGPSYEQYF.